This T cell receptor beta chain emerged from a study of blood T cell repertoires in COVID-19 (dated by TCRdb to 2020 to 2021). Concerning the study at large: Collaborator samples came from the United States, Italy and Spain and covered acute and convalescent phases of COVID-19. The dataset comprised deeply sampled blood TCRbeta repertoires from subjects exposed to, actively infected with, or recovered from COVID-19. The samples were drawn from two sources: the first 160 participants of the ongoing ImmuneRACE study, and 950 to 1,500 subjects contributed by 6 global collaborators. The repertoires were released in a freely available public database meant as a resource for research on the immune response to SARS-CoV-2. The material from the prospective study consisted of cDNA or gDNA derived from T cells, B-cell-depleted T cells, or PBMCs. Where available, HLA class I and class II types were taken from metadata supplied by the sample provider and were not determined by assay-based typing. Sample metadata almost always included a de-identified subject ID, COVID-19 status, age in years and sex. Summary of the overall study and its limitations: Clinical and demographic metadata were provided uncurated, with the amount varying by source and participant.

The V end loses 1 base and the J end loses 5 bases, and a stretch of 4 bases separates them. Via the germline V gene, CDR1 is KGHSH and CDR2 LQKENI. The CDR3 contains 12 residues, cysteine and phenylalanine counted. Only the CDR3 region is kept as DNA, spanning 36 bases read in frame from base 1. A note on this clone: The specificity of this receptor is unknown. No per-base quality is available; no much larger clone lies one base away.

TCRbeta CDR3 regions were amplified from genomic DNA using the immunoSEQ Assay, a bias-controlled multiplex PCR. In the source study's methods: Nucleated cell counts per sample were estimated from amplification of reference gene primers within the assay. Sequence reads were collapsed and filtered to measure the absolute abundance of every unique TCRbeta CDR3 rearrangement. Productive Simpson clonality was computed per sample as the square root of Simpson's diversity index over productive rearrangements. TCRdb took over this immuneACCESS table, retaining in-frame rearrangements with V and J assigned. Such tables are incomplete; in checked studies, under half of the missing clones stem from an unresolved V gene, and the remainder is unexplained. Clonal size and the V and J genes are those of that table, whereas D and trimming came from the DNA. The sample table holds under 150,000 clones, of which 65% to 90% were seen once. The ten largest clones take up around 2.5% of the sample.

In the prospective study, participants were about 18 to 100 years old, resided in approximately 25 geographic areas of the United States, and were enrolled through a virtual design. To assign participants to cohorts, the prospective study relied on clinical history that participants themselves reported in a screening survey and a study questionnaire. Recovered participants in ImmuneRACE Cohort 3 were defined as having two consecutive negative NP/OP PCR tests, clearance from a healthcare professional, or resolution of symptoms. In the prospective study, whole blood, serum and a nasopharyngeal or oropharyngeal swab were collected from each participant by mobile phlebotomists. Over a roughly 2-month period, participants in the prospective study had the option of providing additional blood draws and questionnaires. Before DNA extraction, prospective study blood samples were shipped either frozen or at room temperature.

The chain uses TRBV18 and TRBJ2-3, with an unclear D gene assignment. The TCR originated in a woman in her 50s who had recovered from COVID-19. Material: PBMCs or T cells enriched from blood (not recorded which). This receptor has the CDR3 CASSPRLDTQYF. The DNA reads TGTGCCAGCTCACCACGACTAGATACGCAGTATTTT.